The rows below give T cell receptor beta chains drawn from one sample of a study of OX40 agonist ivuxolimab in advanced cancers. Assay used: immunoSEQ multiplex PCR; TCRdb lists only in-frame clones, some missing. The sample has 60,000 to 75,000 clones; almost 85% are singletons. Here the sequenced sample was CD4+ or CD8+ T cells sorted from blood, taken in a trial of the OX40 agonist ivuxolimab. These TCRs come from an adult with an advanced solid tumor such as melanoma, head and neck, liver or kidney cancer. CDR3s include the opening cysteine and the closing phenylalanine or tryptophan.

J: TRBJ2-5
V: TRBV13
CDR3: CASSIRVVETQYF

J: TRBJ1-1
V: TRBV5-6
CDR3: CASSLGKRPRGNTEAFF

J: TRBJ1-2
V: TRBV5-1
CDR3: CASSRGGLDYGYTF

J: TRBJ1-1
V: TRBV7-2
CDR3: CASSLGQLMNTEAFF

J: TRBJ2-3
V: TRBV6-5
CDR3: CASRRTGIGTQYF

J: TRBJ2-5
V: TRBV21-1
CDR3: CASSNPGTRDQETQYF

J: TRBJ2-1
V: TRBV5-1
CDR3: CASSLPSFYNEQFF

J: TRBJ2-7
V: TRBV18
CDR3: CASSPGLAGVGEQYF

J: TRBJ2-4
V: TRBV18
CDR3: CASSLRDSPKNIQYF

J: TRBJ1-2
V: TRBV7-9
CDR3: CASSSSGAKYGYTF